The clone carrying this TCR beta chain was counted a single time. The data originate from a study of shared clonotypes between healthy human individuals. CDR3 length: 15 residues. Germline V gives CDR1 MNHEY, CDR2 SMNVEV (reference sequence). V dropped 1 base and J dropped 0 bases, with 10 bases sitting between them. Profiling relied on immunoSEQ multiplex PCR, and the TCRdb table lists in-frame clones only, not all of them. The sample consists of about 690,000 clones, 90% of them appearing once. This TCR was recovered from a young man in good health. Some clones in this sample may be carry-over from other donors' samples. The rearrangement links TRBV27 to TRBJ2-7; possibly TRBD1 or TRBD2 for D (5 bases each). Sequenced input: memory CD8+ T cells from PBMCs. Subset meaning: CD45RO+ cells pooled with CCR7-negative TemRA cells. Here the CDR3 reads CASSLYGTASYEQYF. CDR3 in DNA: TGTGCCAGCAGTTTATACGGGACGGCCTCCTACGAGCAGTACTTC.